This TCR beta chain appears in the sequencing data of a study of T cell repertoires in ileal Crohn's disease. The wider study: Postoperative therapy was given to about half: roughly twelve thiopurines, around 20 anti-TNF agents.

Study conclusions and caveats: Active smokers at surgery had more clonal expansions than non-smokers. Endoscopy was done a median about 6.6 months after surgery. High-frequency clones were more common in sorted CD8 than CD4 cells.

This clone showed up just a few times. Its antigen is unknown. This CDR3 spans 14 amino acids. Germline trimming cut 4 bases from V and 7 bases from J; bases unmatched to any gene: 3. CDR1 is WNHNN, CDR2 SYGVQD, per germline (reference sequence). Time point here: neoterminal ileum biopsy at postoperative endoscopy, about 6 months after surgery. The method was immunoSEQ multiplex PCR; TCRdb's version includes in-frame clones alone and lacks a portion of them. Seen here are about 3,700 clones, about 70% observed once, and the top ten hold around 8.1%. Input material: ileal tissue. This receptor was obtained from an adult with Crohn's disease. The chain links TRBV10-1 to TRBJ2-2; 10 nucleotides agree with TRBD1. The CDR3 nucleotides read TGCGCCAGCAGTGGACAGGGGGCGAACGGGGAGCTGTTTTTT. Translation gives CASSGQGANGELFF.